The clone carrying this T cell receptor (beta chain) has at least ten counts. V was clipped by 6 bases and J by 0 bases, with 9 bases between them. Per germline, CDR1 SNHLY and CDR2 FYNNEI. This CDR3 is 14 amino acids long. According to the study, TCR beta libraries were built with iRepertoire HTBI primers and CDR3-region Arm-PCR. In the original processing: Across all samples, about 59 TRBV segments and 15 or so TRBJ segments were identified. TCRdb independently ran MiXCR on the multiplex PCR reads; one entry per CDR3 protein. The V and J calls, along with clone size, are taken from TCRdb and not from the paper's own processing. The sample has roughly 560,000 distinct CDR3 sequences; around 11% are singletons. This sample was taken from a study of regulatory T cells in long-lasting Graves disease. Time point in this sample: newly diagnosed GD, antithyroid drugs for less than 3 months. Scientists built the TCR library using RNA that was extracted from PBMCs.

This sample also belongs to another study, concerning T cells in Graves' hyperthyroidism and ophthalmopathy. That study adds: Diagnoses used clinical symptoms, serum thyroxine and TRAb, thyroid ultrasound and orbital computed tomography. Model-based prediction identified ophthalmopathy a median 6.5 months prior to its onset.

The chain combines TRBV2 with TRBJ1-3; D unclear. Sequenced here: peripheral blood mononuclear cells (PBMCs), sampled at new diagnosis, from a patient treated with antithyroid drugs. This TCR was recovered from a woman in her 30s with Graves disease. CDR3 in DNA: TGTGCCAGCAGCACGAGAGTCTCTGGAAACACCATATATTTT. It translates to CASSTRVSGNTIYF. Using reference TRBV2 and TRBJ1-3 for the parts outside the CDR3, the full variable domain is EPEVTQTPSHQVTQMGQEVILRCVPISNHLYFYWYRQILGQKVEFLVSFYNNEISEKSEIFDDQFSVERPDGSNFTLKIRSTKLEDSAMYFCASSTRVSGNTIYFGEGSWLTVV.